This T cell receptor beta chain was captured by sequencing in a study of tumor-infiltrating lymphocytes in primary liver carcinoma. Study information: Men and women, 30 to 69 years of age, made up the patients. Study outcomes and limitations: Tumor top-250-clone fraction significantly exceeded that of blood (p = 0.039).

Details on this clonotype: Its antigen is undetermined. A junction boundary mismatches the germline segment, possibly from a read error.

Both RNA and DNA were isolated together from around 18-30 mg of bulk tissue that had not been sorted. Surgical resection treated primary liver carcinoma in the patients. The germline gives CDR1 SGHRS, CDR2 YFSETQ. The CDR3 has 15 amino acids. TCR beta cDNA was prepared out of 450 to 500 ng total RNA by means of a constant-region primer. Three nested multiplex PCR rounds, a slightly modified ARM-PCR, produced the libraries for TCR beta. The study ran its first two PCR rounds for 9 to 10 cycles each, using TRBV1-TRBV30 forward primers and a C-beta reverse primer. TCRdb recomputed calls from the multiplex PCR reads with MiXCR, one row per CDR3 protein. The sample carries more than 95,000 distinct CDR3 sequences, around 80% recorded once.

Source material: liver tumor tissue from sampling region 3. The subset is: tumor region T3, left-lateral pole. The V gene is TRBV5-1, the J gene TRBJ2-2, with TRBD1 as a possible D gene (6 bases). This TCR was sampled from a man between 35 and 55 years old with primary liver carcinoma and hepatitis B virus infection. The CDR3 sequence: CANSNRVPITGELFF. The DNA of the CDR3 is TGCGCCAACAGCAACAGGGTCCCGATCACCGGGGAGCTGTTTTTT. Together with reference TRBV5-1 and TRBJ2-2, the CDR3 gives the full variable domain: KAGVTQTPRYLIKTRGQQVTLSCSPISGHRSVSWYQQTPGQGLQFLFEYFSETQRNKGNFPGRFSGRQFSNSRSEMNVSTLELGDSALYLCANSNRVPITGELFFGEGSRLTVL.